This T cell receptor (beta chain) came from a study of blood T cells in healthy people across ages. This CDR3 contains 14 residues. CDR1 is MDHEN and CDR2 is SYDVKM in the germline V gene. V was trimmed by 6 bases and J by 4 bases, leaving 15 bases between them. Through a sample-barcoded 5' primer and a J-beta primer mix, a second PCR was run for roughly 6 to 12 cycles. Unique molecular identifiers of 12 random nucleotides labeled each cDNA. No fewer than 3 million CDR3-containing paired-end reads came from each sample. TCRdb fed the 5' RACE reads into MiXCR, producing one record per CDR3 protein. The sample has about a million distinct CDR3 sequences, 40% to 60% seen once; the top ten hold roughly 13%. This clonotype was picked up a small number of times. It was about 9.4 milliliters of peripheral blood that were drawn from each donor. Every sample gave at least 5.5 micrograms of total RNA when it was extracted.

This clonotype was sampled from a young man in good health. The chain employs TRBV28 and TRBJ1-2, with D possibly matching TRBD1 (6 bases). Input material: blood. The CDR3 DNA reads as TGTGCCAGCAGACGTCAACAGGGTGGCTATGGCTACACCTTC. Amino acids: CASRRQQGGYGYTF.